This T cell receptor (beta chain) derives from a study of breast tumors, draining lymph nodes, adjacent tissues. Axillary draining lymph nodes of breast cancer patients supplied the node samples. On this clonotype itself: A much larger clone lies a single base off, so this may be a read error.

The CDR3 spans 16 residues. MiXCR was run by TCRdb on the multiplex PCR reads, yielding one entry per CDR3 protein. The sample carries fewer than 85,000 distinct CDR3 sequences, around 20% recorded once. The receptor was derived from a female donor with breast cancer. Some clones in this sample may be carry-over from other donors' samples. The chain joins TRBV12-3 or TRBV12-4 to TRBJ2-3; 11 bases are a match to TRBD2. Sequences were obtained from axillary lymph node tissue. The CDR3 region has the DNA TGTGCCAGCAGTTTCCTAGCGGGAGGTCTCACAGGTACGCAGTATTTT. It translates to CASSFLAGGLTGTQYF.